One sample yielded the 23 T cell receptor beta chains listed below, sequenced in a study of blood T cell repertoires in COVID-19. The method was immunoSEQ multiplex PCR; TCRdb's version includes in-frame clones alone and lacks a portion of them. The data show about 15,000 clones, approximately 85% seen once. The specimen sequenced was peripheral blood. The origin of the receptors is a man between 65 and 80 years old in a cohort sampled during active COVID-19.

The chain joins TRBV11-2 to TRBJ2-3; D is unresolved. In germline, CDR1 is SGHAT, CDR2 FQNNGV. There are 12 residues in the CDR3. V was trimmed by 5 bases and J by 4 bases, leaving 7 bases between them. CDR3 sequence (DNA): TGTGCCAGCAGCCCCATCCCAGATACGCAGTATTTT. This gives the protein CASSPIPDTQYF.

The chain combines TRBV28 with TRBJ1-5; D not certain. The germline CDR1 and CDR2 sequences are MDHEN and SYDVKM. This CDR3 is 14 amino acids long. Trimming took off 5 bases at V and 2 bases at J, with 10 bases between the two ends. The CDR3, as DNA: TGTGCCAGCAGTCCGGGTTTGGGCAATCAGCCCCAGCATTTT. It yields the protein CASSPGLGNQPQHF.

The rearrangement links TRBV5-1 to TRBJ1-6; D is ambiguous. Germline CDR1 and CDR2: SGHRS and YFSETQ. CDR3 size: 16 residues. Trimming shortened V by 0 bases and J by 0 bases, and 7 bases separated the two germline ends. The CDR3: CASSLGVGSYNSPLHF. The CDR3 nucleotides read TGCGCCAGCAGCTTGGGTGTCGGCTCCTATAATTCACCCCTCCACTTT.

V is TRBV4-3 and J is TRBJ2-7; 10 bases are a match to TRBD1. With V trimmed by 3 bases and J by 9 bases, 8 bases remained unmatched. The CDR3 length is 14 residues. CDR1 is LGHNA and CDR2 is YSLEER in the germline V gene. The CDR3 bases are TGCGCCAGCAGCCAGACCGGGACAGGGGATCGGCAGTACTTC. It translates to CASSQTGTGDRQYF.

The chain combines TRBV5-1 with TRBJ2-3, with D perhaps TRBD1 (6 bases). The CDR3 is made up of 15 amino acids. Germline V gene sequence: CDR1 SGHRS, CDR2 YFSETQ. Deletions cut 4 bases from V and 6 bases from J, with 18 bases between. The CDR3, as DNA: TGCGCCAGCAGCCCCCAGGGGTCCACAGCGGATACGCAGTATTTT. Translating it yields CASSPQGSTADTQYF.

This chain connects TRBV28 to TRBJ2-1; TRBD2 is a possible D gene (6 bases). Germline lookup yields CDR1 MDHEN and CDR2 SYDVKM. Trimming pared 5 bases from V and 9 bases from J, leaving 20 bases between. There are 15 residues in the CDR3. CDR3 bases: TGTGCCAGCAGTGCGCTAGGGACTGCCCGAGGTGAGCAGTTCTTC. Protein product: CASSALGTARGEQFF.

A single count supports this clone. V gene TRBV5-1 combines with J gene TRBJ2-1, with D hard to call. Trimming shortened V by 0 bases and J by 9 bases, and 19 bases separated the two germline ends. The CDR3 totals 16 residues. Per the germline V gene, CDR1 is SGHRS and CDR2 is YFSETQ. The CDR3 region is CASSLAGPPTRIEQFF. The CDR3, as DNA: TGCGCCAGCAGCTTGGCTGGGCCCCCCACCCGGATTGAGCAGTTCTTC.

The gene calls are TRBV5-1 and TRBJ2-3; TRBD2 matches 9 bases. The trim removed 4 bases at V and 6 bases at J, leaving 9 bases unmatched. This CDR3 region has 15 residues. Germline CDR1 is SGHRS and CDR2 is YFSETQ. CDR3 region: CASSAIAGVSDTQYF. DNA of the CDR3: TGCGCCAGCAGCGCAATAGCGGGAGTGTCGGATACGCAGTATTTT.

This clone was found once. The genes are TRBV18 and TRBJ2-5; 7 bases match TRBD1. The CDR3 is 14 residues long. Germline CDR1 reads KGHSH; CDR2 reads LQKENI. The ends lost 7 bases at V and 3 bases at J; junction bases unmatched: 8. In DNA form, the CDR3 reads TGTGCCAGCTTAATAAGACAGGGTGAAGAGACCCAGTACTTC. This encodes CASLIRQGEETQYF.

V gene TRBV7-2 combines with J gene TRBJ2-3, with TRBD2 matching over 15 bases. Germline CDR1 SGHTA, CDR2 FQGNSA. Trimming cost V 3 bases and J 6 bases; bases outside gene matches: 4. This CDR3 contains 16 residues. CDR3 bases: TGTGCCAGCAGCTTGGGACTAGCGGGAGGAGGGGATACGCAGTATTTT. Translation gives CASSLGLAGGGDTQYF.

This clone was seen once. The J gene is TRBJ1-2, the V gene TRBV28, with 9 nucleotides matching TRBD1. Germline V gene sequence: CDR1 MDHEN, CDR2 SYDVKM. The CDR3 runs 13 residues. Losses at the gene ends were 4 bases for V and 7 bases for J; bases not matched to a gene: 4. The CDR3 is CASSYGTGFGYTF. CDR3 sequence (DNA): TGTGCCAGCAGTTACGGGACAGGGTTTGGCTACACCTTC.

This clone was picked up one time. The gene calls are TRBV18 and TRBJ2-1; 8 bases are a match to TRBD2. The CDR3 totals 16 residues. V gave up 3 bases and J gave up 4 bases; unmatched junction bases: 8. Germline CDR1 KGHSH, CDR2 LQKENI. The DNA for the CDR3 is TGTGCCAGCTCACCGATGATAGCGGGGACTTACAATGAGCAGTTCTTC. Amino acid sequence: CASSPMIAGTYNEQFF. Based on the CDR3 plus reference TRBV18 and TRBJ2-1, the full variable domain is NAGVMQNPRHLVRRRGQEARLRCSPMKGHSHVYWYRQLPEEGLKFMVYLQKENIIDESGMPKERFSAEFPKEGPSILRIQQVVRGDSAAYFCASSPMIAGTYNEQFFGPGTRLTVL.

The chain couples TRBV7-2 to TRBJ2-3; D is perhaps TRBD1 (6 bases). The V end lost 5 bases, the J end lost 6 bases, and 15 bases lay between the germline ends. Germline V gene lookup returns CDR1 SGHTA and CDR2 FQGNSA. This CDR3 spans 14 amino acids. The CDR3 loop reads CASSPGQWFDTQYF. The CDR3 bases are TGTGCCAGCAGCCCCGGACAGTGGTTCGATACGCAGTATTTT.

V is TRBV7-3 and J is TRBJ2-5; TRBD2 aligns across 9 bases. V trimming: 0 bases; J trimming: 5 bases; junction bases outside the gene matches: 7. Germline CDR1 and CDR2: SGHTA and FQGTGA. The CDR3 extends over 16 amino acids. The CDR3 nucleotides are TGTGCCAGCAGCTTAACAGGGGTAGCGGGAGTTGAGACCCAGTACTTC. Amino acids: CASSLTGVAGVETQYF. Full variable domain (rest looked up from reference TRBV7-3 and TRBJ2-5): GAGVSQTPSNKVTEKGKYVELRCDPISGHTALYWYRQSLGQGPEFLIYFQGTGAADDSGLPNDRFFAVRPEGSVSTLKIQRTERGDSAVYLCASSLTGVAGVETQYFGPGTRLLVL.

V is TRBV9 and J is TRBJ1-6; 7 bases fit TRBD1. The CDR3 runs to 14 residues. V was clipped by 4 bases and J by 10 bases; unmatched bases: 8. The V gene's germline CDR1 is SGDLS and CDR2 YYNGEE. CDR3 region: CASSLGQSESPLHF. In nucleotides, the CDR3 is TGTGCCAGCAGCCTGGGACAGTCAGAGTCACCCCTCCACTTT.

The chain is built from TRBV19 and TRBJ2-1; no firm D call. Germline assignment: CDR1 LNHDA and CDR2 SQIVND (reference sequence). The V gene lost 7 bases and the J gene lost 5 bases, with 9 bases spanning the gap. This CDR3 region has 12 residues. The CDR3 sequence: CASNEVDNEQFF. The CDR3 DNA reads as TGTGCCAGTAATGAGGTGGACAATGAGCAGTTCTTC.

This clone has just one count. The chain links TRBV19 to TRBJ1-1; D is undetermined. Germline values: CDR1 LNHDA, CDR2 SQIVND (reference sequence). The ends were cut back, 7 bases at V and 6 bases at J, with 18 bases in the middle. The CDR3 runs to 14 residues. The CDR3 protein is CASTPWEGFAEAFF. The CDR3 DNA follows: TGTGCCAGTACCCCTTGGGAGGGCTTCGCTGAAGCTTTCTTT.

This clone was found once. This sequence joins TRBV7-2 and TRBJ2-1; 11 bases fit TRBD2. Germline V gives CDR1 SGHTA, CDR2 FQGNSA. This CDR3 has 15 residues. The V gene end was trimmed by 5 bases and the J gene end by 4 bases; junction bases not matched to a gene: 4. CDR3 residues: CASSKTSGTYNEQFF. The CDR3 DNA reads TGTGCCAGCAGCAAGACTAGCGGGACGTACAATGAGCAGTTCTTC.

This chain uses TRBV29-1 with TRBJ1-1, with a weak D call TRBD1 (5 bases). V dropped 6 bases and J dropped 4 bases, with 12 bases sitting between them. The V gene's germline CDR1 is SQVTM and CDR2 ANQGSEA. This CDR3 has 12 residues. The CDR3 DNA sequence: TGCAGCGTAATCCTGGGGGGCACTGAAGCTTTCTTT. It translates to CSVILGGTEAFF.

This rearrangement joins TRBV5-1 to TRBJ2-1; 7 bases are shared with TRBD2. Germline V lookup: CDR1 SGHRS, CDR2 YFSETQ. The CDR3 is made up of 14 amino acids. Germline trimming cut 4 bases from V and 6 bases from J; bases unmatched to any gene: 7. The CDR3 DNA is TGCGCCAGCAGCCAGAGCGGGATCCCCAATGAGCAGTTCTTC. This gives the protein CASSQSGIPNEQFF.

This clone showed up just once. The chain combines TRBV7-3 with TRBJ2-1; 7 bases align to TRBD1. CDR1 is SGHTA and CDR2 is FQGTGA in the germline V gene. This CDR3 comprises 15 residues. The V gene end was trimmed by 5 bases and the J gene end by 0 bases; junction bases not matched to a gene: 4. CDR3 sequence reads: CASSLTGSSYNEQFF. CDR3 nucleotide sequence: TGTGCCAGCAGCCTGACAGGGAGCTCCTACAATGAGCAGTTCTTC.

This rearrangement joins TRBV4-1 to TRBJ2-1, with TRBD1 matching over 10 bases. CDR3 size: 16 residues. V shed 0 bases, J shed 10 bases, and the junction held 9 bases outside the gene matches. In germline, CDR1 is MGHRA, CDR2 YSYEKL. CDR3 sequence: CASSQEGTGAIWEQFF. The CDR3 DNA is TGCGCCAGCAGCCAAGAGGGGACAGGGGCGATCTGGGAGCAGTTCTTC.

This clone was observed a single time. J is TRBJ2-3 and V is TRBV7-9, with a possible D match to TRBD1 (5 bases). The ends were cut back, 0 bases at V and 2 bases at J, with 9 bases in the middle. Germline V gives CDR1 SEHNR, CDR2 FQNEAQ (reference sequence). This CDR3 is 15 amino acids long. CDR3 DNA sequence: TGTGCCAGCAGCTTAGCGTCAGGGATCACAGATACGCAGTATTTT. Translated, it gives CASSLASGITDTQYF.